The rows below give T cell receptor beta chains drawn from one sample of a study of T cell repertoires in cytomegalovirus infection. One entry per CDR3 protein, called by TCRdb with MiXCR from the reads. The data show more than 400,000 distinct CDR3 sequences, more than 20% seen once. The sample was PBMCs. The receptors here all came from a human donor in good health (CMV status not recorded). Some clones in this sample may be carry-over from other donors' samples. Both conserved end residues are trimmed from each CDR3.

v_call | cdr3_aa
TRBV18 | ASSPQDGWLSGNTIY
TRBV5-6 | ASSFGGADTQY
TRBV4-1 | ASSHPPRTSSVFGTDTQY
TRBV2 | ASSATSGVNEQF
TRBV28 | ASSLPPASGYGYT
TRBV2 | ASRGTSGANEQF
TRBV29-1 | SVEPGTYNEQF
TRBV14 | ASSQVAGTGELF
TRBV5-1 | ASSPEGTVKETQY
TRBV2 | ASSPQTSSYNEQF
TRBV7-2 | ASSLREDEQY
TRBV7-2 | ASGGTQQGWETQY
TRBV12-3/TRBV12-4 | ASSSSDRRNYNEQF
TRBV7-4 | ASSFPGLTETQY
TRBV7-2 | ASSPGAANEQY
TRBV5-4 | ASSLAGRHHNEQF
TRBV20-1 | SARGVRGPGNTIY
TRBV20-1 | SAPTRGYVYEQY
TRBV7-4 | ASSLAGQSLSYGYT
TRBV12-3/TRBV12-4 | ASSPESAINYGYT
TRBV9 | ASSVVIGLLSPGELF
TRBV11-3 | ASSAGNYNEQF